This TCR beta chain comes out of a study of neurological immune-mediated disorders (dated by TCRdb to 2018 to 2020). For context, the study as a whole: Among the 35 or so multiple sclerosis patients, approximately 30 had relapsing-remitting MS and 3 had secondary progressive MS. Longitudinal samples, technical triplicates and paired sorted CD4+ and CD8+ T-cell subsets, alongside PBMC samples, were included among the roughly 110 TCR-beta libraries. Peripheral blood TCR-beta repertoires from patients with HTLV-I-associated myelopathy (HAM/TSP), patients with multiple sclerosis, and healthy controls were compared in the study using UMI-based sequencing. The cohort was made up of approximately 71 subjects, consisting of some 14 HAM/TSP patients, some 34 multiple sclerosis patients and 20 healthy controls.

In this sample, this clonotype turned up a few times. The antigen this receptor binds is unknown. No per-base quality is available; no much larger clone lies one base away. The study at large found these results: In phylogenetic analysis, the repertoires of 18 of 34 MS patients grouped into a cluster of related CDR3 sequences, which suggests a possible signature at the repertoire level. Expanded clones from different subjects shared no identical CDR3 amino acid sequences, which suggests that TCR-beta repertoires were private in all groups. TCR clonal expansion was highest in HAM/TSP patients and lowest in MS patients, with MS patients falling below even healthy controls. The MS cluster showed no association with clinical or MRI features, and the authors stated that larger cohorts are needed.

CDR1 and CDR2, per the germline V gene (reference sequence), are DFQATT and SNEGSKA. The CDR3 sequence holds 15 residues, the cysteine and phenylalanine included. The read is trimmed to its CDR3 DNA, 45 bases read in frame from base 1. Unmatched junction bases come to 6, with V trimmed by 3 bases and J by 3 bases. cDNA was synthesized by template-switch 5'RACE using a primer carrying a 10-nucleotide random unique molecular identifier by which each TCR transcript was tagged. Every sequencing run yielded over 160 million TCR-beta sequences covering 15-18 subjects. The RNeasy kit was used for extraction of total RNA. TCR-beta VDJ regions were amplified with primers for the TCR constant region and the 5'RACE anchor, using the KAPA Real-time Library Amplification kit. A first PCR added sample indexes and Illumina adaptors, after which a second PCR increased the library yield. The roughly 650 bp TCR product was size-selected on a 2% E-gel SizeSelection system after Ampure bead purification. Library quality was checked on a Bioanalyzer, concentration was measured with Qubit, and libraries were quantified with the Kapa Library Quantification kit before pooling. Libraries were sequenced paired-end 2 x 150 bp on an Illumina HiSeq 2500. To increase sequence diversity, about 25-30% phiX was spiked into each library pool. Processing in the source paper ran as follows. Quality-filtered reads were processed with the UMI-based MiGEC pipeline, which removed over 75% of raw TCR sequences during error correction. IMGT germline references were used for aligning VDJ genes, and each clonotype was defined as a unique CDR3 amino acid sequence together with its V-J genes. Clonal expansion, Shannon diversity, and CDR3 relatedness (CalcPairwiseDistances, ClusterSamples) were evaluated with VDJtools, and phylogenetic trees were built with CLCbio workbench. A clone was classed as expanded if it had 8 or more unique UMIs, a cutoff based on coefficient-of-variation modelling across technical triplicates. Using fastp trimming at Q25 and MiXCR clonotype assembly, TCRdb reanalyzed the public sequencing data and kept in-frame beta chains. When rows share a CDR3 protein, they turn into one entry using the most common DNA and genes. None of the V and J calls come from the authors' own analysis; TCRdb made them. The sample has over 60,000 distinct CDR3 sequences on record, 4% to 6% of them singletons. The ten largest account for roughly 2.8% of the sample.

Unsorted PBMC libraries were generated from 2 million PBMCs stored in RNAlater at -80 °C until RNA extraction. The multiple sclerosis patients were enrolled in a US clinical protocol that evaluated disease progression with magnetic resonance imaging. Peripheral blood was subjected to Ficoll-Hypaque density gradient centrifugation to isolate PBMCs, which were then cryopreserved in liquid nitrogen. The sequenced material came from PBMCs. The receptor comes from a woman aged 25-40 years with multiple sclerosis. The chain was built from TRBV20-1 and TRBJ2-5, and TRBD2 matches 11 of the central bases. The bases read TGCAGTGCTAGTGGATTACTAGCGGGGGAAGAGACCCAGTACTTC. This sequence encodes CSASGLLAGEETQYF.